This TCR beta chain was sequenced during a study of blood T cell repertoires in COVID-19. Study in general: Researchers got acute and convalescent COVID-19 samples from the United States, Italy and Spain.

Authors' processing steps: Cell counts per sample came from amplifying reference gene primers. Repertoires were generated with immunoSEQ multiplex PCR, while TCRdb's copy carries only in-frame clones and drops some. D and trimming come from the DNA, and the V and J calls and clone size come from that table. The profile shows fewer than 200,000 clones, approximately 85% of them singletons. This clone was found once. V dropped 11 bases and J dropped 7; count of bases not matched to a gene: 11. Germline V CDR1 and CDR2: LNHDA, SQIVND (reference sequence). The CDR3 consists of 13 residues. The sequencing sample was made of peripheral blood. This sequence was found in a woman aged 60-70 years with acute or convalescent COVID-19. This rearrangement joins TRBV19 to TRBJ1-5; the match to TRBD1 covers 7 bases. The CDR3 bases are TGTGCCGGAGCCATGACAGGGAACCAGCCCCAGCATTTT. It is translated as CAGAMTGNQPQHF.